This paragraph reports one T cell receptor (beta chain). TCRdb's table, derived via immunoSEQ multiplex PCR, lists solely in-frame clones and lacks some. Here the sample spans 250,000 to 300,000 clones, 86% being singletons. Germline CDR1 reads LNHDA; CDR2 reads SQIVND (reference sequence). The CDR3 is 13 residues long. V dropped 6 bases and J dropped 2 bases, with 11 bases sitting between them. The sample is drawn from a study of blood T cell repertoires in COVID-19. This chain connects TRBV19 to TRBJ2-7; D unclear. Sequenced: peripheral blood. This sequence originates from a woman aged 30 to 39 with COVID-19, enrolled during active disease. CDR3 residues: CASSPLPPYEQYF. In DNA, the CDR3 is TGTGCCAGTAGCCCCCTTCCCCCCTACGAGCAGTACTTC.